This entry lists 9 T cell receptor beta chains sequenced from one sample in a study of identical twins. One entry per CDR3 protein, called by TCRdb with MiXCR from the 5' RACE reads. The repertoire consists of fewer than 650,000 distinct CDR3 sequences, with roughly 9.9% occurring once and the leading ten covering around 3%. The sample was also linked to a second study, of yellow fever vaccine responses in identical twins.

The sequenced sample was PBMCs. These receptors came from a woman younger than 30 in good health.

The J gene is TRBJ1-1, the V gene TRBV12-3 or TRBV12-4; 9 nucleotides agree with TRBD1. The CDR3 runs 15 residues. J was trimmed by 4 bases and V by 6 bases; bases with no gene match: 9. The CDR3 reads CASSQRTGEVTEAFF. The CDR3, as DNA: TGTGCCAGCAGCCAAAGGACAGGGGAGGTCACTGAAGCTTTCTTT.

The chain employs TRBV5-1 and TRBJ2-7; 9 bases align to TRBD1. CDR3 length: 14 amino acids. CDR1 is SGHRS, CDR2 YFSETQ, per germline. Trimming took 4 bases from V and 5 from J; bases not matched to a gene: 7. CDR3 DNA sequence: TGCGCCAGCAGCCCCGGGACAGGGCTCGACGAGCAGTACTTC. As protein: CASSPGTGLDEQYF.

This clonotype was seen just once. The rearrangement links TRBV30 to TRBJ1-5, with D hard to call. V lost 0 bases and J 0 bases, leaving 6 bases between the germline ends. The CDR3 contains 14 residues. Germline V gene data show CDR1 as GTSNPN and CDR2 as SVGIG (reference sequence). CDR3 amino acids: CAWSVMVSNQPQHF. CDR3 coding DNA: TGTGCCTGGAGTGTAATGGTTAGCAATCAGCCCCAGCATTTT.

This clonotype appeared a few times. This chain connects TRBV7-8 to TRBJ2-5, with D uncertain. V was shortened by 2 bases and J by 3 bases, with 7 bases between the two germline ends. Germline CDR1 is SGHVS and CDR2 is FQNEAQ. The CDR3 length is 13 residues. CDR3 nucleotide sequence: TGTGCCAGCAGCTTATTCCGAGAAGAGACCCAGTACTTC. It codes for CASSLFREETQYF.

As for this clonotype: This may arise from a read error, as a much more abundant clone is one base away. Written as DNA, the CDR3 is TGTGCCAACAGTGAAGCTGGACAGACTAGGACCCAGTACTTC. This gives the protein CANSEAGQTRTQYF. The chain has TRBV6-1 and TRBJ2-5; D could derive from TRBD1 or TRBD2 (6 bases each). The CDR3 is 14 amino acids. Germline V CDR1 and CDR2: MNHNS, SASEGT.

This clonotype has more than one count but fewer than ten. The rearrangement uses TRBV4-1 and TRBJ2-7; D might be TRBD1 (6 bases). Trimming shortened V by 2 bases and J by 7 bases, and 9 bases separated the two germline ends. This CDR3 contains 12 residues. CDR1 is MGHRA and CDR2 is YSYEKL in the germline V gene. The CDR3, as DNA: TGCGCCAGCAGCCAAACAGGGAAAGAGCAGTACTTC. Translating it yields CASSQTGKEQYF.

This clonotype was seen a few times. The rearrangement joins TRBV12-3 or TRBV12-4 to TRBJ2-7; the D is unclear. The ends were cut back, 5 bases at V and 2 bases at J, with 7 bases in the middle. This CDR3 has 12 amino acids. CDR3 sequence reads: CASSPLTYEQYF. CDR3 nucleotide sequence: TGTGCCAGCAGTCCACTAACCTACGAGCAGTACTTC.

A few counts support this clonotype. The chain links TRBV4-3 to TRBJ2-7; D is unclear. V lost 0 bases and J 0 bases, leaving 15 bases between the germline ends. The CDR3 loop spans 17 amino acids. Germline V gives CDR1 LGHNA, CDR2 YSLEER. Here the CDR3 reads CASSQEDSRQSSYEQYF. The CDR3 coding sequence is TGCGCCAGCAGCCAAGAGGATTCGAGGCAGAGCTCCTACGAGCAGTACTTC.

The V gene is TRBV5-1, the J gene TRBJ2-7; D ambiguous. Trimming left V 0 bases short and J 5 bases short, with 12 bases between. The length of the CDR3 is 14 residues. Germline CDR1 SGHRS, CDR2 YFSETQ. The DNA of the CDR3 is TGCGCCAGCAGCTTGGCCGGGCAGGAACACGAGCAGTACTTC. Protein product: CASSLAGQEHEQYF.